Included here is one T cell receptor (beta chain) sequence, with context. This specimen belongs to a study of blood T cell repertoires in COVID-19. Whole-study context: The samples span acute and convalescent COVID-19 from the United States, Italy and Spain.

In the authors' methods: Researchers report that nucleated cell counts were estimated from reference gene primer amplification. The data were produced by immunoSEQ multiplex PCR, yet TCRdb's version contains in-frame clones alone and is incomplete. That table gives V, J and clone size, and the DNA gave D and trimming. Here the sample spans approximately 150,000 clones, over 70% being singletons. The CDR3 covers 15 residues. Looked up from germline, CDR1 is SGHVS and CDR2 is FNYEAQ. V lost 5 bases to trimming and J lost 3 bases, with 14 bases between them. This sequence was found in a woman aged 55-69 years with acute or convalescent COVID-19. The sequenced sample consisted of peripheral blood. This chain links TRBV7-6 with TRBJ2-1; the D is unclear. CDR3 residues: CASSPALVFYNEQFF. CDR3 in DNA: TGTGCCAGCAGCCCCGCCTTAGTTTTCTACAATGAGCAGTTCTTC.